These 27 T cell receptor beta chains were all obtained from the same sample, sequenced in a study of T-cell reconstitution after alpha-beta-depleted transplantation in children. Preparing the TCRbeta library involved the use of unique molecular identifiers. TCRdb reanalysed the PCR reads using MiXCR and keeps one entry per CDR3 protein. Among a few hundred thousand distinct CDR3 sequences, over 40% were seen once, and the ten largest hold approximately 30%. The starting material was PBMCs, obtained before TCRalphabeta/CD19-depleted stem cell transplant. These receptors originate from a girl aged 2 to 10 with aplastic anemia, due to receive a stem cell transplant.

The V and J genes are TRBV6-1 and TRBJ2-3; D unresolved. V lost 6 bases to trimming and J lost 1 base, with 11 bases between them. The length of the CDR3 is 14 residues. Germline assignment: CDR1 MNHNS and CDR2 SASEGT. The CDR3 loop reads CASSLMSGTDTQYF. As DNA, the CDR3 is TGTGCCAGCAGCTTGATGAGCGGCACAGATACGCAGTATTTT.

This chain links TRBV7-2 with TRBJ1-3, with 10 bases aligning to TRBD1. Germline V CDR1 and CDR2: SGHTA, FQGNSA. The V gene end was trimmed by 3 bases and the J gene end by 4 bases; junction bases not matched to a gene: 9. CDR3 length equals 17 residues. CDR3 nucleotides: TGTGCCAGCAGCTTGGGACTTGGGACAGGGGACGGAAACACCATATATTTT. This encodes CASSLGLGTGDGNTIYF.

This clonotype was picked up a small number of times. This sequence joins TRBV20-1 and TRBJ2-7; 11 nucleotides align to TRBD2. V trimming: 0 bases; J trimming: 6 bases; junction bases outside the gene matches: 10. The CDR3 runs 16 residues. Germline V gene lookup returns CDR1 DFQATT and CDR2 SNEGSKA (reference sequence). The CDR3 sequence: CSARDHRLAGHREQYF. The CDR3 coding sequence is TGCAGTGCTAGAGATCACAGACTAGCGGGACACCGCGAGCAGTACTTC.

The CDR3 spells CSAYIGTKGNTIYF. In DNA, the CDR3 is TGCAGTGCTTATATCGGGACAAAGGGAAACACCATATATTTT. The chain links TRBV20-1 to TRBJ1-3; D may be TRBD1 (6 bases). This CDR3 spans 14 amino acids. Germline V CDR1 and CDR2: DFQATT, SNEGSKA (reference sequence). The V end lost 5 bases, the J end lost 4 bases, and 15 bases lay between the germline ends.

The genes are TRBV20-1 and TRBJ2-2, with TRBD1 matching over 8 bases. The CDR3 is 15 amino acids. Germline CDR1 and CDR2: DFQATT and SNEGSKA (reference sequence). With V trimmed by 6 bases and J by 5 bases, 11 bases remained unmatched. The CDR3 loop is CSAHRRTGKTGELFF. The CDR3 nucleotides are TGCAGTGCCCACCGCAGGACAGGGAAAACCGGGGAGCTGTTTTTT.

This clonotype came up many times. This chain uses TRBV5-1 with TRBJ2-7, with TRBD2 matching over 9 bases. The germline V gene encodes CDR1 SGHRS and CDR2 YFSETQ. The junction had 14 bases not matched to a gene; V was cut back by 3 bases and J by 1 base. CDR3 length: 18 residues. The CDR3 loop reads CASSSALLAGSASYEQYF. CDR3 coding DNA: TGCGCCAGCAGCTCTGCCTTACTAGCGGGTAGCGCGTCCTACGAGCAGTACTTC.

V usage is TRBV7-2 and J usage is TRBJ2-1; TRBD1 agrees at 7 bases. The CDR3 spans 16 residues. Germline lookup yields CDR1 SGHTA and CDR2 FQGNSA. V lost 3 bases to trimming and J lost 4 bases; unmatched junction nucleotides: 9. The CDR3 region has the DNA TGTGCCAGCAGCTTTGGGTCGGACAGGCCTTACAATGAGCAGTTCTTC. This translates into CASSFGSDRPYNEQFF.

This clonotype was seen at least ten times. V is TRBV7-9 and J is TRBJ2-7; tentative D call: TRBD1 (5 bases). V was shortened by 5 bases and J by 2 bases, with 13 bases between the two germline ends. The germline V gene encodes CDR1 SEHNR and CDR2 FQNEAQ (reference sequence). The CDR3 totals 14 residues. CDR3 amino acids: CASSEGDRPYEQYF. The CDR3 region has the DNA TGTGCCAGCAGCGAAGGGGATCGCCCCTACGAGCAGTACTTC.

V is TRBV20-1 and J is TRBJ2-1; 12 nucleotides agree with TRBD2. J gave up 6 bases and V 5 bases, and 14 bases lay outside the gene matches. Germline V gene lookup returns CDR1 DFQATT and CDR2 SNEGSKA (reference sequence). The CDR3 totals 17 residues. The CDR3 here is CSAARGLAGRKGNEQFF. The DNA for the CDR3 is TGCAGTGCTGCTAGGGGACTAGCGGGTCGGAAGGGCAATGAGCAGTTCTTC.

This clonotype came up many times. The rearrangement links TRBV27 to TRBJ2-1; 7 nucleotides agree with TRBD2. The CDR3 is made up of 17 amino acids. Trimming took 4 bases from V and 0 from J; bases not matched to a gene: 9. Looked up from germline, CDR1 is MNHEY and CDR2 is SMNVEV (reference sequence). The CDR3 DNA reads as TGTGCCAGCAGTTCGAGTTACTTAGCGGGCTCCTACAATGAGCAGTTCTTC. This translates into CASSSSYLAGSYNEQFF.

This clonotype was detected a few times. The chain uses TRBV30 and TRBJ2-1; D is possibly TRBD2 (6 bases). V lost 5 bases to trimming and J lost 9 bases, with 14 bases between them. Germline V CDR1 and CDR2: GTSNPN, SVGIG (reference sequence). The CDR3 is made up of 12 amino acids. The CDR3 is CAWASAAREQFF. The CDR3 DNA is TGTGCCTGGGCTAGCGCCGCCCGTGAGCAGTTCTTC.

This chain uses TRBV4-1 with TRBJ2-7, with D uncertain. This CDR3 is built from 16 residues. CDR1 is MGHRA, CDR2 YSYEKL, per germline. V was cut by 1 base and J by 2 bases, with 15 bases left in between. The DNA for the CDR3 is TGCGCCAGCAGCCAAGCGCCGATGACTGGGGCCTACGAGCAGTACTTC. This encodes CASSQAPMTGAYEQYF.

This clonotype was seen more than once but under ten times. The DNA of the CDR3 is TGCAGCGTTGAAGATCTTAGAGGGGGATACAATGAGCAGTTCTTC. Amino acid sequence: CSVEDLRGGYNEQFF. This chain connects TRBV29-1 to TRBJ2-1, with D possibly TRBD1 on 6 matching bases. V lost 0 bases and J lost 4, with 13 bases in between. The CDR3 totals 15 residues. Looked up from germline, CDR1 is SQVTM and CDR2 is ANQGSEA.

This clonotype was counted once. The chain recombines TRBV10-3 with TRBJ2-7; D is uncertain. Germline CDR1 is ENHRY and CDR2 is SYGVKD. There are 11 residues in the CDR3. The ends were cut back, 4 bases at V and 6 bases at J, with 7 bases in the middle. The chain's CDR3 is CAISAATEQYF. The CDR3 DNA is TGTGCCATCAGTGCGGCAACCGAGCAGTACTTC.

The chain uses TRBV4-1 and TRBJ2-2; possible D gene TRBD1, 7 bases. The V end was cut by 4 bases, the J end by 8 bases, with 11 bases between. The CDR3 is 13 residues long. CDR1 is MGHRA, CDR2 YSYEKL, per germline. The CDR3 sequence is CASSPQGGGELFF. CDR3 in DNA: TGCGCCAGCAGCCCCCAGGGGGGAGGGGAGCTGTTTTTT.

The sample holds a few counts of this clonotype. The CDR3 region is CASTLDPWQPQHF. The CDR3 DNA follows: TGTGCCAGCACCCTCGACCCGTGGCAGCCCCAGCATTTT. V and J are TRBV6-1 and TRBJ1-5; D ambiguous. V lost 7 bases and J lost 7, with 14 bases in between. Germline loops: CDR1 MNHNS, CDR2 SASEGT. CDR3 length equals 13 residues.

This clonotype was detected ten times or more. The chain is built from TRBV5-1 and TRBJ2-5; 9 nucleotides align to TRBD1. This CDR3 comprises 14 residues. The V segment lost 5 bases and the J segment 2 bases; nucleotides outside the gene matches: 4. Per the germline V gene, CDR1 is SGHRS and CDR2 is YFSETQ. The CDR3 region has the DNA TGCGCCAGCAGTCACGGGACAGGGCAAGAGACCCAGTACTTC. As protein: CASSHGTGQETQYF.

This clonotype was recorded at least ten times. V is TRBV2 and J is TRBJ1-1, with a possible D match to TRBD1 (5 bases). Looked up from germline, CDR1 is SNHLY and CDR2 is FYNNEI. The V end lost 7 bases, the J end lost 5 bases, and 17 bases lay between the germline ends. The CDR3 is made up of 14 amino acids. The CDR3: CASKEGTARTEAFF. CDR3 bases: TGTGCCAGCAAGGAAGGGACCGCGAGGACTGAAGCTTTCTTT.

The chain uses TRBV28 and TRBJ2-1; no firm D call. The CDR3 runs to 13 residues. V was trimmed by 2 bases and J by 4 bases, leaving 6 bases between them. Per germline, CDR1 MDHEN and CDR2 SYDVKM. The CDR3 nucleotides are TGTGCCAGCAGTTTACTTAAGTACAATGAGCAGTTCTTC. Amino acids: CASSLLKYNEQFF.

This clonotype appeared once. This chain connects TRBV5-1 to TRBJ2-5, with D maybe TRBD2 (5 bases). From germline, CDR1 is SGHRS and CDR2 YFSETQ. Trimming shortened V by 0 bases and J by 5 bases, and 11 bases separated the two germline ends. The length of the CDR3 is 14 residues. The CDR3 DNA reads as TGCGCCAGCAGCTTGGGGAGCGGTATGGAGACCCAGTACTTC. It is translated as CASSLGSGMETQYF.

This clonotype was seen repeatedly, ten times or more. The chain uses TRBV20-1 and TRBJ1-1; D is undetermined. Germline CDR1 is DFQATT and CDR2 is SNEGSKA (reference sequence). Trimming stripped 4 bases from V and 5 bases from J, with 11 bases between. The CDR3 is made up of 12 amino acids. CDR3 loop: CSANTGYTEAFF. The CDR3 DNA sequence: TGCAGTGCTAACACCGGGTATACTGAAGCTTTCTTT.

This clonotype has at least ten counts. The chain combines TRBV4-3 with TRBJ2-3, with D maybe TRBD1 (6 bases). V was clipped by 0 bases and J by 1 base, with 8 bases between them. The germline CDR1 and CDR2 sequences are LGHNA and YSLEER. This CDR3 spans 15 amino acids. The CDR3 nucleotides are TGCGCCAGCAGCCAAGATAACAGGGGCACAGATACGCAGTATTTT. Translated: CASSQDNRGTDTQYF.

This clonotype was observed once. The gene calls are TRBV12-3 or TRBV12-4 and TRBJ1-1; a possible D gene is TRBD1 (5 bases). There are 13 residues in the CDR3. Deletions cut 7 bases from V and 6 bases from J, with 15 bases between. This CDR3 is CASTPSRGAEAFF. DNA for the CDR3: TGTGCCAGCACCCCAAGTCGGGGGGCTGAAGCTTTCTTT.

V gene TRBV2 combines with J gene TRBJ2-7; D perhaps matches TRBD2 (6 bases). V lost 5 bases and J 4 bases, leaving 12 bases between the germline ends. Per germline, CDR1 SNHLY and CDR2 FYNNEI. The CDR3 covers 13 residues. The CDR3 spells CASSRLATYEQYF. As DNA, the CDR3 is TGTGCCAGCAGTCGGCTAGCGACGTACGAGCAGTACTTC.

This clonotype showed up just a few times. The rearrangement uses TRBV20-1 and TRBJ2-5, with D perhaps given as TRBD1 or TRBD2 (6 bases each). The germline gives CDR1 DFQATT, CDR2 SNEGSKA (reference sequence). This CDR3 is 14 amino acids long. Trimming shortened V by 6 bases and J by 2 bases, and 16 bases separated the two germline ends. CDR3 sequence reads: CSAPRTGTQETQYF. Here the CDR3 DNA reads TGCAGTGCCCCACGAACAGGGACTCAAGAGACCCAGTACTTC.

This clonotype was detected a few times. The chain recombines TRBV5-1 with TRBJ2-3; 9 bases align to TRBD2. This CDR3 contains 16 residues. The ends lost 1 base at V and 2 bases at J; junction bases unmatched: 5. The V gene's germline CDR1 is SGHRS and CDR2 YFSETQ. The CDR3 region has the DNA TGCGCCAGCAGCTTGAGTCTAGCGGGATCCACAGATACGCAGTATTTT. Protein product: CASSLSLAGSTDTQYF. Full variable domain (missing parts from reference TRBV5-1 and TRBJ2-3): KAGVTQTPRYLIKTRGQQVTLSCSPISGHRSVSWYQQTPGQGLQFLFEYFSETQRNKGNFPGRFSGRQFSNSRSEMNVSTLELGDSALYLCASSLSLAGSTDTQYFGPGTRLTVL.

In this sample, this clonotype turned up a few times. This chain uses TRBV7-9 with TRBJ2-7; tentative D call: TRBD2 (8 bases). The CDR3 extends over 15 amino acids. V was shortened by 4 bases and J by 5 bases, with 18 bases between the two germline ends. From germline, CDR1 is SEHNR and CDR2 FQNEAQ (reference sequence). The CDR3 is CASSSPGGLEDEQYF. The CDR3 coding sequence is TGTGCCAGCAGCTCCCCAGGGGGACTAGAGGACGAGCAGTACTTC.